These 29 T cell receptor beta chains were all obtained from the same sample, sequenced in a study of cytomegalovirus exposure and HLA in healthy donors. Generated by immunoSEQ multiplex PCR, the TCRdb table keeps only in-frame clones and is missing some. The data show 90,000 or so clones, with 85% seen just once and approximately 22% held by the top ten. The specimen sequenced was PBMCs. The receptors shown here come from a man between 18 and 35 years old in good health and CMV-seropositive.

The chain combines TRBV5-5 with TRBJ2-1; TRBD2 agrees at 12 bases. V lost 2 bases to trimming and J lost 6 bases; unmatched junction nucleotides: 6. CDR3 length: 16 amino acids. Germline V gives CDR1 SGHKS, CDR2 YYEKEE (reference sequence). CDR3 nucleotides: TGTGCCAGCAGCTTTTACGCTAGCGGGAGGGTCAATGAGCAGTTCTTC. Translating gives CASSFYASGRVNEQFF.

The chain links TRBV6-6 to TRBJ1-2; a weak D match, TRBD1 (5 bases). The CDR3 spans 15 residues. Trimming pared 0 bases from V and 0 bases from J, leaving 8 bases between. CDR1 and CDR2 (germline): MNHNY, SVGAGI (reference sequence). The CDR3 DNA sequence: TGTGCCAGCAGTTACTCGGACAATGCTAACTATGGCTACACCTTC. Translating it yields CASSYSDNANYGYTF.

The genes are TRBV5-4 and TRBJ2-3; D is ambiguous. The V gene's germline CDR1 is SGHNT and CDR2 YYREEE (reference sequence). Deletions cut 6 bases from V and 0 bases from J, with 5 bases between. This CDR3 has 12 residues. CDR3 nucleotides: TGTGCCAGCACCTCTAGCACAGATACGCAGTATTTT. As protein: CASTSSTDTQYF.

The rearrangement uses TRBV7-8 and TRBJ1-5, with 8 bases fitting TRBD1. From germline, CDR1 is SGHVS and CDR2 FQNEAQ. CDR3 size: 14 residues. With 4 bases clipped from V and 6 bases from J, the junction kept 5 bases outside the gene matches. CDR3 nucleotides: TGTGCCAGCAGCTCGGACAGGGTGGGTCAGCCCCAGCATTTT. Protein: CASSSDRVGQPQHF.

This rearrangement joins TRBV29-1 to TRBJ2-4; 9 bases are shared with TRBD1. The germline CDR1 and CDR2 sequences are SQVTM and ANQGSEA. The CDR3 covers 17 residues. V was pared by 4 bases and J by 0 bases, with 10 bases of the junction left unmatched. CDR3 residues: CSVVDRGVELAKNIQYF. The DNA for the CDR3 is TGCAGCGTTGTCGACAGGGGGGTTGAACTAGCCAAAAACATTCAGTACTTC.

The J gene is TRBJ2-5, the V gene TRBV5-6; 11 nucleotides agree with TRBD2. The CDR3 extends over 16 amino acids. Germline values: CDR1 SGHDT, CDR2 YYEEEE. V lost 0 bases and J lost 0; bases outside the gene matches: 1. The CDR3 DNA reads TGTGCCAGCAGCTTGGGACTAGCGGGAAACCAAGAGACCCAGTACTTC. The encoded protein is CASSLGLAGNQETQYF. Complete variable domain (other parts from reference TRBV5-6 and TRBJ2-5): DAGVTQSPTHLIKTRGQQVTLRCSPKSGHDTVSWYQQALGQGPQFIFQYYEEEERQRGNFPDRFSGHQFPNYSSELNVNALLLGDSALYLCASSLGLAGNQETQYFGPGTRLLVL.

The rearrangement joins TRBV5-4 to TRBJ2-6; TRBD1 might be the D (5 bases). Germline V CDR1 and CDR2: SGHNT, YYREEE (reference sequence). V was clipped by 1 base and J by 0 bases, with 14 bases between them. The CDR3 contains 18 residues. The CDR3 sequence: CASSLNGAGYSGANVLTF. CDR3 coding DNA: TGTGCCAGCAGCTTGAATGGGGCAGGCTACTCTGGGGCCAACGTCCTGACTTTC. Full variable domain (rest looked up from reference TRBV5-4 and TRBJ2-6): ETGVTQSPTHLIKTRGQQVTLRCSSQSGHNTVSWYQQALGQGPQFIFQYYREEENGRGNFPPRFSGLQFPNYSSELNVNALELDDSALYLCASSLNGAGYSGANVLTFGAGSRLTVL.

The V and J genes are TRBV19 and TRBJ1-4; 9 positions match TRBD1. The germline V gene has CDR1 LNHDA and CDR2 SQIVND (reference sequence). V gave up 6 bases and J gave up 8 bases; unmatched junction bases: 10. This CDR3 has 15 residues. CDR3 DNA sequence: TGTGCCAGTAGAATACACAGGGGGCCTGGCGAAAAACTGTTTTTT. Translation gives CASRIHRGPGEKLFF.

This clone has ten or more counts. The CDR3 nucleotides are TGTGCCTGGAGGGGACAGGGAAGGTATGGCTACACCTTC. Its protein is CAWRGQGRYGYTF. The chain recombines TRBV30 with TRBJ1-2; 9 bases are a match to TRBD1. J was trimmed by 5 bases and V by 3 bases; bases with no gene match: 4. Germline-derived CDR1 and CDR2 are GTSNPN and SVGIG (reference sequence). The CDR3 spans 13 residues.

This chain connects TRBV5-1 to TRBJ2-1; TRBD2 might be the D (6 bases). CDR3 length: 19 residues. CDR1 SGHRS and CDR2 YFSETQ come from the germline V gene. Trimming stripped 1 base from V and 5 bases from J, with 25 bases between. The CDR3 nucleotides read TGCGCCAGCAGCTTGACCAGGGTGGGGTTCGTGGGGACTCACAATGAGCAGTTCTTC. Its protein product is CASSLTRVGFVGTHNEQFF.

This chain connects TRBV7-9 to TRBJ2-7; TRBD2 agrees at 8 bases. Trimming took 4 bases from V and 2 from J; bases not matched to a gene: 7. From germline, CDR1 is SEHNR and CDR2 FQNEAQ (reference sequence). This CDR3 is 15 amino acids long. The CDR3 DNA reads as TGTGCCAGCAGCTCCGGGCTAGCGGGCCCCTACGAGCAGTACGTC. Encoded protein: CASSSGLAGPYEQYV.

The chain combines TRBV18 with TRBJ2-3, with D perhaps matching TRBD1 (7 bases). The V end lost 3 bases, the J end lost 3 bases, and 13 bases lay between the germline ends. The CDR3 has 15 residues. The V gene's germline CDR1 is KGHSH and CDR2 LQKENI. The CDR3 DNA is TGTGCCAGCTCACCCCCAGGGGGGAGAACAGATACGCAGTATTTT. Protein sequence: CASSPPGGRTDTQYF. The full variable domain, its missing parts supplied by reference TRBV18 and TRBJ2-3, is NAGVMQNPRHLVRRRGQEARLRCSPMKGHSHVYWYRQLPEEGLKFMVYLQKENIIDESGMPKERFSAEFPKEGPSILRIQQVVRGDSAAYFCASSPPGGRTDTQYFGPGTRLTVL.

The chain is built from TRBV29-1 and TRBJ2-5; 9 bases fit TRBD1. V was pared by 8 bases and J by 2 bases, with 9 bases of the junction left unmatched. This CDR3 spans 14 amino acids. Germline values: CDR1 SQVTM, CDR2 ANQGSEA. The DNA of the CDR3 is TGCAGCTTCGCCGGGACAGGGCGACAAGAGACCCAGTACTTC. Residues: CSFAGTGRQETQYF. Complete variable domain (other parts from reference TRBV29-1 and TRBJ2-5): SAVISQKPSRDICQRGTSLTIQCQVDSQVTMMFWYRQQPGQSLTLIATANQGSEATYESGFVIDKFPISRPNLTFSTLTVSNMSPEDSSIYLCSFAGTGRQETQYFGPGTRLLVL.

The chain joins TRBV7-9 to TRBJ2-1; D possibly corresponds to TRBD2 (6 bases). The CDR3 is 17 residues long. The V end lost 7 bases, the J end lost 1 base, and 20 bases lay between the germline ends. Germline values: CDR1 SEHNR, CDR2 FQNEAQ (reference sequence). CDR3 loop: CASTPGGGIGSYNEQFF. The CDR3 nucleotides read TGTGCCAGCACTCCAGGCGGCGGGATTGGGTCCTACAATGAGCAGTTCTTC.

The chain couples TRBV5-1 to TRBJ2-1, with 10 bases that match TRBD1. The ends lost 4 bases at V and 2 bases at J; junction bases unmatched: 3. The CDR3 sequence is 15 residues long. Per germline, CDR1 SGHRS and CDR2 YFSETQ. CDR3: CASSPGTGAYNEQFF. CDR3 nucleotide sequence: TGCGCCAGCAGCCCAGGGACAGGGGCCTACAATGAGCAGTTCTTC. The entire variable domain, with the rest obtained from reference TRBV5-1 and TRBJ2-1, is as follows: KAGVTQTPRYLIKTRGQQVTLSCSPISGHRSVSWYQQTPGQGLQFLFEYFSETQRNKGNFPGRFSGRQFSNSRSEMNVSTLELGDSALYLCASSPGTGAYNEQFFGPGTRLTVL.

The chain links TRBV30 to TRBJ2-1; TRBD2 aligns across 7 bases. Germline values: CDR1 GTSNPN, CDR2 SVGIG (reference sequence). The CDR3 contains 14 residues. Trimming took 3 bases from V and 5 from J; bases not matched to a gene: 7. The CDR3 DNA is TGTGCCTGGAGCGTGGGGCTAGCGGACAATGAGCAGTTCTTC. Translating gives CAWSVGLADNEQFF.

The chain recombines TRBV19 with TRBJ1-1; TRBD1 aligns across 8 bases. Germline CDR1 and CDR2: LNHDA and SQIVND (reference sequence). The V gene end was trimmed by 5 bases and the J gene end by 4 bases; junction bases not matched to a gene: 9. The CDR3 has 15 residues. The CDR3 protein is CASSLPGGGSTEAFF. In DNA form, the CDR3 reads TGTGCCAGTAGTTTACCAGGGGGCGGGAGCACTGAAGCTTTCTTT.

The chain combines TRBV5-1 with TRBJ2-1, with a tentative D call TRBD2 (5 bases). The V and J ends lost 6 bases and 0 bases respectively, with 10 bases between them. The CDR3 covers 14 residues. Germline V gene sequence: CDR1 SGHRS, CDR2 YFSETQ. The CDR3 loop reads CASKLEASYNEQFF. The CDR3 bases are TGCGCCAGCAAACTAGAGGCCTCCTACAATGAGCAGTTCTTC.

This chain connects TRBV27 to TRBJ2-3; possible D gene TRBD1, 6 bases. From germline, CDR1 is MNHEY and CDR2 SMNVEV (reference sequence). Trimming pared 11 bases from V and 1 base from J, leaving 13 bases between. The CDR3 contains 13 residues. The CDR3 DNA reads TGTGCCTGTTCAGGGGTTCGCACAGATACGCAGTATTTT. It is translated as CACSGVRTDTQYF.

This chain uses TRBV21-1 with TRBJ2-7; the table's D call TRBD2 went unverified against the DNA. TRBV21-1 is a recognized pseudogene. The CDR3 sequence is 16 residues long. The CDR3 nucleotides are TGTGCCAGCAGCTACCGTAAGGAGCGGGGATACTACGAGCAGTACTTC. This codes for CASSYRKERGYYEQYF.

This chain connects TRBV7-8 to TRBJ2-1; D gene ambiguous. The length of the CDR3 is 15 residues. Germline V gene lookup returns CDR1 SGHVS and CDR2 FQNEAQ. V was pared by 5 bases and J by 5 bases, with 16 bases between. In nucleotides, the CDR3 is TGTGCCAGCAGCCCACCCCCGGTACGGGACAATGAGCAGTTCTTC. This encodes CASSPPPVRDNEQFF.

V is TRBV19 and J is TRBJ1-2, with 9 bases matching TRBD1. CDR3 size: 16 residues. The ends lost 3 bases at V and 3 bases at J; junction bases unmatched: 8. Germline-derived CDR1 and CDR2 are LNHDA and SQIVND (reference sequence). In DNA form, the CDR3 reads TGTGCCAGTAGTATCGGACAGGGGTATGATGACTATGGCTACACCTTC. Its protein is CASSIGQGYDDYGYTF. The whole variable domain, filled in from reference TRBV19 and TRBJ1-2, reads DGGITQSPKYLFRKEGQNVTLSCEQNLNHDAMYWYRQDPGQGLRLIYYSQIVNDFQKGDIAEGYSVSREKKESFPLTVTSAQKNPTAFYLCASSIGQGYDDYGYTFGSGTRLTVV.

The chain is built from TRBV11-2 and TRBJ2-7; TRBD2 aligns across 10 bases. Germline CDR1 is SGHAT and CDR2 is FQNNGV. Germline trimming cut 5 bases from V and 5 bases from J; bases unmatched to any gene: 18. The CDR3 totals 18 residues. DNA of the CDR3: TGTGCCAGCAGCAGCCGACTAGCGGGTACCGGACGTATGGACGAGCAGTACTTC. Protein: CASSSRLAGTGRMDEQYF.

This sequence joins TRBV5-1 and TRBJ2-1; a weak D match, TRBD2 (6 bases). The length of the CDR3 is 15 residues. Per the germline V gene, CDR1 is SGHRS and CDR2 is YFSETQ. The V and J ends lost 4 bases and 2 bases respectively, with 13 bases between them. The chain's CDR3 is CASSPGTLTYNEQFF. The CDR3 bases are TGCGCCAGCAGCCCCGGGACTTTAACCTACAATGAGCAGTTCTTC.

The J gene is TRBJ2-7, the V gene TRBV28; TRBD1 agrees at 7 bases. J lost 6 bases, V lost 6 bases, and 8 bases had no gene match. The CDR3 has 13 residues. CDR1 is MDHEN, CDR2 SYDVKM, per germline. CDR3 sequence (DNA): TGTGCCAGCAGGACTCAGGGGGATAGCGAGCAGTACTTC. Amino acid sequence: CASRTQGDSEQYF.

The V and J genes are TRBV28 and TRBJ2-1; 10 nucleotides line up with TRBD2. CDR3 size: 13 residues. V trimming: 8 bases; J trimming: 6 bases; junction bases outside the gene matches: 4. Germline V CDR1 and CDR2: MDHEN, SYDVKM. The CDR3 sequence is CASVAGGGNEQFF. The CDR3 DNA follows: TGTGCCAGCGTAGCGGGAGGCGGCAATGAGCAGTTCTTC.

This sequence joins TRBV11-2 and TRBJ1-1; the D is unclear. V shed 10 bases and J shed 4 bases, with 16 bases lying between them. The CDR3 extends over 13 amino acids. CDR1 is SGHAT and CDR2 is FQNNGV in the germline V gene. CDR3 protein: CATRGDPGTEAFF. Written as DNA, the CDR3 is TGTGCCACCCGCGGGGATCCGGGCACTGAAGCTTTCTTT.

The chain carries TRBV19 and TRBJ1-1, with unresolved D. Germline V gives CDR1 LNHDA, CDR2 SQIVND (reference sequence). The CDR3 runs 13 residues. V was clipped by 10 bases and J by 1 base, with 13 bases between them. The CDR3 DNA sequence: TGTGCCACCCGAAGCGTGGGGAACACTGAAGCTTTCTTT. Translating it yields CATRSVGNTEAFF.

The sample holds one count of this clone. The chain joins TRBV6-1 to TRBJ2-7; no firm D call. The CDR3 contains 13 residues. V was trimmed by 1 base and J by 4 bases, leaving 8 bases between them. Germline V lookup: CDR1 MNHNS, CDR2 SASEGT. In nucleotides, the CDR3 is TGTGCCAGCAGTGAAGTGGCGAGGTACGAGCAGTACGTC. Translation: CASSEVARYEQYV.